The 26 T cell receptor beta chains in this list originate from one sample, sequenced in a study of response to subunit inactivated influenza vaccine. From the RT-PCR reads, TCRdb called clonotypes with MiXCR, one entry per CDR3 protein. The sample holds approximately 480,000 distinct CDR3 sequences, about 10% seen once. Sample: PBMCs from blood, taken 45 days after vaccination. The receptors here all came from a man aged 45-65 years who received an inactivated influenza vaccine.

The V and J genes are TRBV5-1 and TRBJ2-7; perhaps TRBD1 as D (5 bases). Per germline, CDR1 SGHRS and CDR2 YFSETQ. The CDR3 spans 13 residues. Trimming removed 4 bases at V and 6 bases at J, with 14 bases between. CDR3 coding DNA: TGCGCCAGCAGCCTTAACGGACACCCCGAGCAGTACTTC. Its protein is CASSLNGHPEQYF.

The V call is TRBV6-5, the J call TRBJ1-4; D gene unclear. This CDR3 region has 13 residues. V lost 1 base and J 5 bases, leaving 5 bases between the germline ends. Germline CDR1 is MNHEY and CDR2 is SVGAGI. CDR3 loop: CASSYLANEKLFF. In DNA form, the CDR3 reads TGTGCCAGCAGTTACTTGGCAAATGAAAAACTGTTTTTT.

The V and J genes are TRBV11-2 and TRBJ2-7, with 9 bases that match TRBD1. Germline lookup yields CDR1 SGHAT and CDR2 FQNNGV. With V trimmed by 5 bases and J by 3 bases, 20 bases remained unmatched. There are 19 residues in the CDR3. CDR3 residues: CASSPLGGGGTGSFYEQYF. Here the CDR3 DNA reads TGTGCCAGCAGCCCCTTAGGGGGGGGTGGGACAGGGTCTTTCTACGAGCAGTACTTC.

A few counts support this clonotype. The V call is TRBV10-2, the J call TRBJ2-5; D uncertain. Trimming removed 3 bases from V and 4 bases from J, with 15 bases in between. Germline V CDR1 and CDR2: WSHSY, SAAADI. CDR3 length: 15 amino acids. The CDR3 nucleotides read TGCGCCAGCAGTGACTATAGGACCCCGGGAGAGACCCAGTACTTC. Residues: CASSDYRTPGETQYF.

This clonotype was counted between two and nine times. CDR3 sequence reads: CASSYRKGTEAFF. The CDR3 DNA follows: TGTGCCAGCAGTTACAGGAAAGGCACTGAAGCTTTCTTT. This sequence joins TRBV12-3 or TRBV12-4 and TRBJ1-1, with D tentatively TRBD1 (5 bases). The CDR3 has 13 residues. Trimming removed 4 bases from V and 4 bases from J, with 10 bases in between.

This clonotype has a handful of counts. V and J are TRBV15 and TRBJ2-5; 12 nucleotides match TRBD2. The CDR3 consists of 17 residues. The germline V gene has CDR1 LNHNV and CDR2 YYDKDF (reference sequence). The ends lost 0 bases at V and 0 bases at J; junction bases unmatched: 2. CDR3 coding DNA: TGTGCCACCAGCAGAGATGGGACTAGCGGGTACCAAGAGACCCAGTACTTC. Residues: CATSRDGTSGYQETQYF.

The rearrangement links TRBV6-1 to TRBJ1-2; 10 positions agree with TRBD1. CDR1 and CDR2 (germline): MNHNS, SASEGT. The V and J ends lost 6 bases and 8 bases, in that order; junction bases with no gene match: 9. The CDR3 spans 14 residues. CDR3 loop: CASRSTGGASGYTF. CDR3 coding DNA: TGTGCCAGCAGGTCGACAGGGGGCGCGAGCGGCTACACCTTC.

Worth noting for this clonotype: Since a much larger clone is just one base distant, this may be a read error. The V call is TRBV7-9, the J call TRBJ1-5, with TRBD1 matching 8 bases. The CDR3 is made up of 14 amino acids. Germline CDR1 SEHNR, CDR2 FQNEAQ (reference sequence). This CDR3 reads CASSNLTGGQPEHF. The CDR3 DNA reads as TGTGCCAGCAGCAACCTTACAGGGGGTCAGCCCGAGCATTTT.

The chain recombines TRBV7-2 with TRBJ2-3; 9 bases agree with TRBD2. CDR3 length: 15 amino acids. Germline CDR1 and CDR2: SGHTA and FQGNSA. Trimming at V came to 3 bases and at J to 3 bases, leaving 4 bases not matched to a gene. Here the CDR3 reads CASSFPGLATDTQYF. In DNA, the CDR3 is TGTGCCAGCAGCTTCCCGGGACTAGCAACAGATACGCAGTATTTT. The full variable domain, rest sourced from reference TRBV7-2 and TRBJ2-3, is GAGVSQSPSNKVTEKGKDVELRCDPISGHTALYWYRQSLGQGLEFLIYFQGNSAPDKSGLPSDRFSAERTGGSVSTLTIQRTQQEDSAVYLCASSFPGLATDTQYFGPGTRLTVL.

This clonotype occurred a few times. The J gene is TRBJ1-1, the V gene TRBV29-1, with 8 positions matching TRBD1. CDR1 SQVTM and CDR2 ANQGSEA come from the germline V gene. The CDR3 spans 14 residues. V lost 3 bases, J lost 0 bases, and 3 bases stayed unmatched. CDR3 DNA sequence: TGCAGCGTTGATGCAGGGGGCTTGAACACTGAAGCTTTCTTT. Translating it yields CSVDAGGLNTEAFF.

Many counts were recorded for this clonotype. The germline gene is not matched at one end of the junction; a read error may be the cause. This rearrangement joins TRBV6-5 to TRBJ2-3; D uncertain. CDR1 MNHEY and CDR2 SVGAGI come from the germline V gene. The CDR3 length is 14 residues. CDR3 coding DNA: TGTGCCAGCAGCTACTTTGGGAGCACAGATACGCAGTATTTT. Its translation: CASSYFGSTDTQYF.

The V and J genes are TRBV7-2 and TRBJ2-7; the D gene is possibly TRBD2 (5 bases). The CDR3 runs 15 residues. Looked up from germline, CDR1 is SGHTA and CDR2 is FQGNSA. V lost 0 bases and J lost 5, with 14 bases in between. CDR3 in DNA: TGTGCCAGCAGCTTAGCTTCGGGGTTTCAGGACGAGCAGTACTTC. Protein product: CASSLASGFQDEQYF.

The chain has TRBV15 and TRBJ2-1; D is perhaps TRBD2 (6 bases). The germline V gene encodes CDR1 LNHNV and CDR2 YYDKDF (reference sequence). This CDR3 region has 15 residues. Trimming stripped 1 base from V and 6 bases from J, with 13 bases between. The CDR3 DNA is TGTGCCACCAGCAGAGGAGGCGCGGGGAGCAATGAGCAGTTCTTC. Translated: CATSRGGAGSNEQFF.

This clonotype has at least ten counts. The V call is TRBV7-9, the J call TRBJ2-7; a possible D gene is TRBD1 (6 bases). CDR1 is SEHNR and CDR2 is FQNEAQ in the germline V gene (reference sequence). The V and J ends lost 1 base and 7 bases respectively, with 14 bases between them. This CDR3 has 14 residues. The CDR3 coding sequence is TGTGCCAGCAGCTTAGTAGGCCCAGGGGAAGAGCAGTACTTC. Encoded protein: CASSLVGPGEEQYF.

This rearrangement joins TRBV4-1 to TRBJ2-7, with a weak D call TRBD2 (7 bases). Germline values: CDR1 MGHRA, CDR2 YSYEKL. The germline V and J ends were trimmed by 4 bases and 3 bases, with 13 bases remaining between them. This CDR3 is 14 amino acids long. The DNA for the CDR3 is TGCGCCAGCAGCCCTTGGGGAGGGGGCTACGAGCAGTACTTC. This translates into CASSPWGGGYEQYF.

The V and J genes are TRBV29-1 and TRBJ2-7; D not certain. V gave up 5 bases and J gave up 5 bases, with 13 bases separating them. Germline V gene data show CDR1 as SQVTM and CDR2 as ANQGSEA. There are 12 residues in the CDR3. The CDR3 sequence is CSVSVLGNEQYF. The CDR3 nucleotides read TGCAGCGTTAGCGTCCTTGGTAACGAGCAGTACTTC.

This clonotype was picked up many times. V usage is TRBV7-2 and J usage is TRBJ2-7, with D perhaps being TRBD1 or TRBD2 (5 bases each). The CDR3 has 13 residues. Germline-derived CDR1 and CDR2 are SGHTA and FQGNSA. Trimming shortened V by 5 bases and J by 3 bases, and 11 bases separated the two germline ends. The CDR3 region has the DNA TGTGCCAGCAGCCCGGGACCGAACTACGAGCAGTACTTC. Translated, it gives CASSPGPNYEQYF.

This chain uses TRBV7-6 with TRBJ2-1; no firm D call. Germline CDR1 is SGHVS and CDR2 is FNYEAQ. The CDR3 sequence is 16 residues long. The V end lost 2 bases, the J end lost 0 bases, and 11 bases lay between the germline ends. For the CDR3, the DNA is TGTGCCAGCAGCTTATTATGGCAGCTCTCCTACAATGAGCAGTTCTTC. Protein product: CASSLLWQLSYNEQFF.

This chain connects TRBV5-1 to TRBJ2-2; D gene uncertain. CDR3 length: 15 residues. From germline, CDR1 is SGHRS and CDR2 YFSETQ. V lost 2 bases, J lost 6 bases, and 14 bases lay in between. CDR3 sequence: CASSFLQAKAGELFF. The CDR3 DNA sequence: TGCGCCAGCAGCTTTCTGCAGGCTAAGGCCGGGGAGCTGTTTTTT.

This clonotype was observed at least ten times. The rearrangement uses TRBV20-1 and TRBJ2-5; D unresolved. This CDR3 contains 15 residues. CDR1 DFQATT and CDR2 SNEGSKA come from the germline V gene (reference sequence). V lost 6 bases and J lost 2, with 19 bases in between. CDR3 nucleotides: TGCAGTGCGCCCCCGAGCGCATATCCTCAAGAGACCCAGTACTTC. Its protein product is CSAPPSAYPQETQYF.

This clonotype was seen a handful of times. CDR3 sequence reads: CASSQVRGGGYTF. The CDR3, as DNA: TGTGCCAGCAGCCAAGTTAGGGGCGGTGGCTACACCTTC. The rearrangement joins TRBV14 to TRBJ1-2; a possible D gene is TRBD1 (5 bases). This CDR3 region has 13 residues. The germline V gene encodes CDR1 SGHDN and CDR2 FVKESK. The V end lost 1 base, the J end lost 7 bases, and 10 bases lay between the germline ends.

This clonotype was seen a few times. This chain connects TRBV20-1 to TRBJ2-7; the D gene is possibly TRBD1 (5 bases). The ends were cut back, 3 bases at V and 2 bases at J, with 11 bases in the middle. CDR1 is DFQATT, CDR2 SNEGSKA, per germline (reference sequence). The CDR3 is 13 amino acids. The CDR3 coding sequence is TGCAGTGCTAGGGCCAGGGCCCCCTACGAGCAGTACTTC. It specifies CSARARAPYEQYF.

The J gene is TRBJ1-2, the V gene TRBV11-2; D unclear. The CDR3 is 17 amino acids. Trimming left V 0 bases short and J 3 bases short, with 17 bases between. CDR1 is SGHAT and CDR2 is FQNNGV in the germline V gene. The DNA for the CDR3 is TGTGCCAGCAGCTTAGATGCTCGGGGATCCCCGCACTATGGCTACACCTTC. Its protein is CASSLDARGSPHYGYTF. Full variable domain (rest looked up from reference TRBV11-2 and TRBJ1-2): EAGVAQSPRYKIIEKRQSVAFWCNPISGHATLYWYQQILGQGPKLLIQFQNNGVVDDSQLPKDRFSAERLKGVDSTLKIQPAKLEDSAVYLCASSLDARGSPHYGYTFGSGTRLTVV.

The J gene is TRBJ2-5, the V gene TRBV10-2; 8 bases are shared with TRBD2. Germline loops: CDR1 WSHSY, CDR2 SAAADI. The CDR3 covers 13 residues. J was trimmed by 4 bases and V by 3 bases; bases with no gene match: 1. The CDR3 is CASSDSGAETQYF. CDR3 nucleotide sequence: TGCGCCAGCAGTGATAGCGGGGCAGAGACCCAGTACTTC.

This rearrangement joins TRBV18 to TRBJ2-1; perhaps TRBD1 as D (6 bases). Between the trimmed V and J ends, which lost 8 bases and 6 bases, there was a span of 17 bases. The CDR3 totals 14 residues. Germline V gene lookup returns CDR1 KGHSH and CDR2 LQKENI. The CDR3, as DNA: TGTGCCAGCCGACCGGGACAAATGGGCAATGAGCAGTTCTTC. Translation gives CASRPGQMGNEQFF.

The CDR3 loop reads CAISEHDTQYF. For the CDR3, the DNA is TGTGCCATCAGTGAGCACGATACGCAGTATTTT. V and J are TRBV10-3 and TRBJ2-3, with D uncertain. From germline, CDR1 is ENHRY and CDR2 SYGVKD. This CDR3 spans 11 amino acids. V lost 2 bases, J lost 6 bases, and 3 bases lay in between.